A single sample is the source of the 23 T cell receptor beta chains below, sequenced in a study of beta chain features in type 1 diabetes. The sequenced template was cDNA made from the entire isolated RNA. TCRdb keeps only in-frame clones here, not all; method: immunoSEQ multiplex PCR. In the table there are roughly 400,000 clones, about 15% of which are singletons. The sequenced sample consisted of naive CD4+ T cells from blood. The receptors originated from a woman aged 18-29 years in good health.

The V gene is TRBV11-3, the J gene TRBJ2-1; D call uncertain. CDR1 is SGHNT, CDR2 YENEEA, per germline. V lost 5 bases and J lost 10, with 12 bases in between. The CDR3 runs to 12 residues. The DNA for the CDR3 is TGTGCCAGCAGCCCCCAAACGCGGGAGCAGTTCTTC. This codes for CASSPQTREQFF.

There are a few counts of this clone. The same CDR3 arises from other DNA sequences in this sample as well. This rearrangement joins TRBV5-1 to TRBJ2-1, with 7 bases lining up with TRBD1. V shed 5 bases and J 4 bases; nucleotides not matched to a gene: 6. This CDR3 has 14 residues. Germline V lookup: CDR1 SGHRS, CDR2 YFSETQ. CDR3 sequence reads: CASSSGQTYNEQFF. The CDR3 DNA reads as TGCGCCAGCAGTTCGGGACAGACGTACAATGAGCAGTTCTTC. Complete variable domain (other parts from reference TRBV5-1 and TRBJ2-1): KAGVTQTPRYLIKTRGQQVTLSCSPISGHRSVSWYQQTPGQGLQFLFEYFSETQRNKGNFPGRFSGRQFSNSRSEMNVSTLELGDSALYLCASSSGQTYNEQFFGPGTRLTVL.

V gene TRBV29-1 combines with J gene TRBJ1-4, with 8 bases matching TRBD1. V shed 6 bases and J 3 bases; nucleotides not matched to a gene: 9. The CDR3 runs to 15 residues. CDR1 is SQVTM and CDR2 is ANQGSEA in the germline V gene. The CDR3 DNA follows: TGCAGCGTACTGGCAGGGGGCGGACCTAATGAAAAACTGTTTTTT. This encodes CSVLAGGGPNEKLFF. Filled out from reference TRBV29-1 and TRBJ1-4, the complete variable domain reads SAVISQKPSRDICQRGTSLTIQCQVDSQVTMMFWYRQQPGQSLTLIATANQGSEATYESGFVIDKFPISRPNLTFSTLTVSNMSPEDSSIYLCSVLAGGGPNEKLFFGSGTQLSVL.

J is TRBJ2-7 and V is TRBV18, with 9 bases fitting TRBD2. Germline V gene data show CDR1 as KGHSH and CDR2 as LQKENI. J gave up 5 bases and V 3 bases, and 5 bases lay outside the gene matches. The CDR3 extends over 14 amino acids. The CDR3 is CASSPSGRKDEQYF. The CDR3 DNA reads TGTGCCAGCTCACCTAGCGGGAGAAAGGACGAGCAGTACTTC.

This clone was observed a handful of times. CDR3 sequence reads: CASSSRLAGGYNEQFF. The CDR3 DNA reads TGTGCCAGCAGTTCCAGACTAGCGGGAGGGTACAATGAGCAGTTCTTC. The rearrangement links TRBV6-6 to TRBJ2-1; TRBD2 matches 14 bases. This CDR3 has 16 residues. V lost 4 bases, J lost 4 bases, and 3 bases stayed unmatched. Germline V gene sequence: CDR1 MNHNY, CDR2 SVGAGI (reference sequence).

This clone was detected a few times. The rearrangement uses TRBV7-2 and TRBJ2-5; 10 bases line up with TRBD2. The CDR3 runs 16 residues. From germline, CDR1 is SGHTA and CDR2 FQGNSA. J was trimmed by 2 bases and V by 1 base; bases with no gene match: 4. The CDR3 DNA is TGTGCCAGCAGCTTAGAGGTTAGCGGGAGGCAAGAGACCCAGTACTTC. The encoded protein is CASSLEVSGRQETQYF.

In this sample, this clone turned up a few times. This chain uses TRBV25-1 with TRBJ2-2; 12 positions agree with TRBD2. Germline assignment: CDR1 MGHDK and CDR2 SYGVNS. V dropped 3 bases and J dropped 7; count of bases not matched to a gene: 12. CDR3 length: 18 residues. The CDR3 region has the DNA TGTGCCAGCAGTGATCCCGCTAGCGGGAGGGCCTTAAGCGGGGAGCTGTTTTTT. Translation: CASSDPASGRALSGELFF.

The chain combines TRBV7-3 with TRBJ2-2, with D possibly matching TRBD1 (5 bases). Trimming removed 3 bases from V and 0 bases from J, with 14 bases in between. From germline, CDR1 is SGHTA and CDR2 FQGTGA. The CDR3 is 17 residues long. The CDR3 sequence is CASSLNLDKTNTGELFF. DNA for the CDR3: TGTGCCAGCAGCTTGAACTTGGACAAAACGAACACCGGGGAGCTGTTTTTT.

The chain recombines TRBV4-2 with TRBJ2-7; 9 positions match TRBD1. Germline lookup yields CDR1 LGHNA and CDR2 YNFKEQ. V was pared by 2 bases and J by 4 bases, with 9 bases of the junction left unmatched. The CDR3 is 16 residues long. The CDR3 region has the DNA TGTGCCAGCAGCCAACTAAGACAGGGGGGAGTTTACGAGCAGTACTTC. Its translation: CASSQLRQGGVYEQYF.

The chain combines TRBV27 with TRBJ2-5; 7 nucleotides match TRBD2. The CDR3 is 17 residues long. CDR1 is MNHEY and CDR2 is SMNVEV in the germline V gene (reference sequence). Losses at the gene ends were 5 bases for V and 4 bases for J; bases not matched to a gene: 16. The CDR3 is CASSPVQMAGVAETQYF. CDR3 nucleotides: TGTGCCAGCAGTCCAGTCCAAATGGCGGGAGTAGCAGAGACCCAGTACTTC.

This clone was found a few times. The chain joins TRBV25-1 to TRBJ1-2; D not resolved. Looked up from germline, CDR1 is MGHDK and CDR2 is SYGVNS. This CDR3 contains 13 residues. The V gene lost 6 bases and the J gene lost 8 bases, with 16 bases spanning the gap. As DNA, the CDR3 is TGTGCCAGCAGGGGCGCGGGGTCAGTGGGCTACACCTTC. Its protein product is CASRGAGSVGYTF.

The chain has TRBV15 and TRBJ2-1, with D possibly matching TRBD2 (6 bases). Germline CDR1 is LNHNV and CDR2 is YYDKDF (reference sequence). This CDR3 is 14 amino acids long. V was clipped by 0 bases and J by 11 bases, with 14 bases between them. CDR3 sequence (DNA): TGTGCCACCAGCAGAGAACTTTATAGCGGTCAGCAGTTCTTC. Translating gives CATSRELYSGQQFF.

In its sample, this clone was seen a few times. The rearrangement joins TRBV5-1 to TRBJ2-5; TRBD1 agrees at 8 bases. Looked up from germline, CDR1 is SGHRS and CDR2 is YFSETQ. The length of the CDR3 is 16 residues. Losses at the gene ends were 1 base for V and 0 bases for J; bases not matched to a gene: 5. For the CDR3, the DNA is TGCGCCAGCAGCTTGCGTCCACAGGGGGACCAAGAGACCCAGTACTTC. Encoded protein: CASSLRPQGDQETQYF. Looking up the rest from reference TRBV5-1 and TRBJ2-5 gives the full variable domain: KAGVTQTPRYLIKTRGQQVTLSCSPISGHRSVSWYQQTPGQGLQFLFEYFSETQRNKGNFPGRFSGRQFSNSRSEMNVSTLELGDSALYLCASSLRPQGDQETQYFGPGTRLLVL.

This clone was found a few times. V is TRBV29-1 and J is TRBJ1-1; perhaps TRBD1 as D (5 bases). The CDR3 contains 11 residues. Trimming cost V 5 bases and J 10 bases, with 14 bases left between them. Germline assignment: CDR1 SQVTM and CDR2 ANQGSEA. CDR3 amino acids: CSVSGGVGAFF. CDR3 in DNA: TGCAGCGTTTCGGGGGGGGTTGGAGCTTTCTTT.

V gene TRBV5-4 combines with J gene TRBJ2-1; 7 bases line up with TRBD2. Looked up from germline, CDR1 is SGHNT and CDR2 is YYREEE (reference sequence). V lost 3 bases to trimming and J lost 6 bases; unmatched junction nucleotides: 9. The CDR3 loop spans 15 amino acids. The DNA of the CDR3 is TGTGCCAGCAGCTCCGGGGGAGGGCCAGGCAATGAGCAGTTCTTC. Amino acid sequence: CASSSGGGPGNEQFF.

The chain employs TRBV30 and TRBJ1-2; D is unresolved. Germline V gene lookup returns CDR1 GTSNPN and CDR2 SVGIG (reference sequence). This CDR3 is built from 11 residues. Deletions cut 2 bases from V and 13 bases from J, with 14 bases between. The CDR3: CAWSPTREVTF. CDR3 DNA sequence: TGTGCCTGGAGTCCAACAAGAGAGGTCACCTTC.

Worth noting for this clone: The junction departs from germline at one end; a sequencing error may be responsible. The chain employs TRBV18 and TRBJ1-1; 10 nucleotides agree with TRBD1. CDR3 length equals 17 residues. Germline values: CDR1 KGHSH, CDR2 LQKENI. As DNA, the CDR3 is TGTGCCAGCTCCCCACGGGACAGGGGCTTAGCGGGCACTGAAGCTTTCTTT. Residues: CASSPRDRGLAGTEAFF. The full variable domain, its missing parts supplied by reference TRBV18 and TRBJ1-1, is NAGVMQNPRHLVRRRGQEARLRCSPMKGHSHVYWYRQLPEEGLKFMVYLQKENIIDESGMPKERFSAEFPKEGPSILRIQQVVRGDSAAYFCASSPRDRGLAGTEAFFGQGTRLTVV.

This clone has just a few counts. Written as DNA, the CDR3 is TGTGCCAGCAGCCAAGATAACAGGGATCGTGCCCAGCATTTT. This gives the protein CASSQDNRDRAQHF. The V gene is TRBV4-2, the J gene TRBJ1-5; maybe TRBD1 (6 bases). CDR1 is LGHNA and CDR2 is YNFKEQ in the germline V gene. CDR3 size: 14 residues. V was trimmed by 0 bases and J by 11 bases, leaving 14 bases between them.

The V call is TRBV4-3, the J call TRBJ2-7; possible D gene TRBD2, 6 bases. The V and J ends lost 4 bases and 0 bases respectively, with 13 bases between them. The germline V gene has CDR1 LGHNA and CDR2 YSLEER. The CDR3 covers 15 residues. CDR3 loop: CASSLGTGDSYEQYF. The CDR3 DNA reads TGCGCCAGCAGCCTCGGGACTGGGGACTCCTACGAGCAGTACTTC.

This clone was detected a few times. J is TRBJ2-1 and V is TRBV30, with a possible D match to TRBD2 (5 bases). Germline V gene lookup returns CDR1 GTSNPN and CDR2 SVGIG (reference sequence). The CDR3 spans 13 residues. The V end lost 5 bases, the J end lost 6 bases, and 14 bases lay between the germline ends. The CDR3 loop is CAWLPTGINEQFF. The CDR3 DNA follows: TGTGCCTGGTTACCGACGGGGATCAATGAGCAGTTCTTC.

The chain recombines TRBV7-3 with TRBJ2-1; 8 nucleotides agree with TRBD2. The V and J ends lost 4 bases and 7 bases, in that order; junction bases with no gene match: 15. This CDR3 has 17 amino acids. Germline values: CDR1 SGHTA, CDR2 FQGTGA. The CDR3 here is CASSYSGTRSFGNEQFF. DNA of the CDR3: TGTGCCAGCAGCTACTCCGGGACTAGGAGTTTTGGGAATGAGCAGTTCTTC.

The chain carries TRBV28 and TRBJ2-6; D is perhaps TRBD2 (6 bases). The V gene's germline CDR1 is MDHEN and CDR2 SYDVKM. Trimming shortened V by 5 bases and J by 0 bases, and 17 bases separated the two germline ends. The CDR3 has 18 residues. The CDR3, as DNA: TGTGCCAGCAGTCATCACCCGGGACTGCTCTCTGGGGCCAACGTCCTGACTTTC. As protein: CASSHHPGLLSGANVLTF. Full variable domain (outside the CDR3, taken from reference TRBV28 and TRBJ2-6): DVKVTQSSRYLVKRTGEKVFLECVQDMDHENMFWYRQDPGLGLRLIYFSYDVKMKEKGDIPEGYSVSREKKERFSLILESASTNQTSMYLCASSHHPGLLSGANVLTFGAGSRLTVL.

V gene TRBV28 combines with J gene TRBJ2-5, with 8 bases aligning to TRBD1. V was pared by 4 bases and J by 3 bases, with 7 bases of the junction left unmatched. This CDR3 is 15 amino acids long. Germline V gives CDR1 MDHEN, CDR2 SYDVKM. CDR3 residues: CASSSAGTGKETQYF. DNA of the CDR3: TGTGCCAGCAGTTCCGCCGGGACAGGAAAAGAGACCCAGTACTTC.